This T cell receptor beta chain was identified during a study of T cells after yellow fever vaccination. The overall study: Any fraction with a low cell number was prepared using SMART-Seq v4 Ultra Low Input. Overall study results and limits: Weaker in magnitude, the secondary response showed a faster peak on day 5 versus 15. Booster sampling recovered most clones from primary vaccination (nearly 98% CD4, 88% CD8).

5'RACE template switching added a universal primer site and UMIs to TCR cDNA. TCRdb re-derived calls from the 5' RACE reads in MiXCR, one entry per CDR3 protein. The repertoire consists of almost 600,000 distinct CDR3 sequences, with roughly 13% occurring once and the leading ten covering roughly an eighth. As for this clonotype: Its antigen is unknown.

The receptor comes from a man aged 25-45 years who received the YFV17D yellow fever vaccine. Here the sequenced sample was PBMCs, taken on the day of the yellow fever booster vaccination.

CDR3: CASFRDTQETQYF. DNA for the CDR3: TGCGCCAGCTTCCGGGACACGCAAGAGACCCAGTACTTC. The chain carries TRBV5-1 and TRBJ2-5, with D possibly TRBD1 on 6 matching bases. The CDR3 covers 13 residues. The V end lost 7 bases, the J end lost 2 bases, and 12 bases lay between the germline ends. The germline V gene encodes CDR1 SGHRS and CDR2 YFSETQ.